This TCR beta chain was recorded in a study of CD8+CD57+ T cells in acquired aplastic anemia (dated by TCRdb to about 2018). A note on the overall study: Extracted DNA from sorted CD4+ and CD8+ cells averaged approximately 3 ug, ranging from about 0.18 to 27.4 ug.

CDR1 SGDLS and CDR2 YYNGEE were looked up in the germline V gene. The CDR3 measures 16 amino acids from cysteine to phenylalanine. The DNA shown is the 48-base CDR3, in frame from base 1. Deletion took 0 bases off V and 9 bases off J, with a span of 16 bases between the germline ends. In this study, sorted CD4+ and CD8+ T cells from the blood of healthy subjects and of severe aplastic anemia patients had their TCR repertoires deep-sequenced. Ficoll-Paque density gradient centrifugation was used to isolate peripheral blood mononuclear cells. Before DNA was extracted, CD4+ and CD8+ T cells were sorted using either FACS or magnetic beads. Profiling of TCR beta VDJ combinations and CDR3 sequences used genomic DNA as the template. An Illumina HiSeq 2000 was the platform used for TCR repertoire sequencing. Under the source paper's analysis protocol: Repertoires were assessed using TRBV/TRBJ rearrangement plots, CDR3 size and DJ length profiles, and Simpson's diversity index. Whichever DNA sequence was most abundant in the deep sequencing data was defined as the immunodominant clone. CDR3 amino acid sequences were checked for sharing across subjects and were also compared against the VDJdb database and published repertoires. TCRdb trimmed public reads at Q25 via fastp, called clones via MiXCR and kept in-frame beta chains. Rows are unified per CDR3 protein, each entry keeping the most common DNA and genes. For this entry, the V and J calls and clone size follow TCRdb and not the study's own pipeline. The sample table records 300,000 or so distinct CDR3 sequences; 55% to 60% of these occur just once. The leading ten clones occupy less than 9.5% of the sample.

This clonotype was counted ten times or more. This clone's antigen is unknown. No base quality information exists; no much larger clone differs at one position. Study-level results and caveats: Around 27 CD8+ CDR3 sequences were found in both patients and controls but appeared to be highly expressed in patients and within the immunodominant clones of the patients. No significant difference in CD8+ Simpson's diversity was found between patients and healthy controls (P=0.060).

The sequence derives from a human donor with severe aplastic anemia or a healthy control (not recorded which). Sequenced input: sorted CD4+, CD8+, or CD8+CD57+ T cells (not recorded which) from PBMCs. The rearranged segments are TRBV9 and TRBJ1-6; no D gene can be assigned with confidence. The sequenced DNA is TGTGCCAGCAGCGTAGGGCCGGCGCAAGCTGCTTCACCCCTCCACTTT. Its protein product is CASSVGPAQAASPLHF.